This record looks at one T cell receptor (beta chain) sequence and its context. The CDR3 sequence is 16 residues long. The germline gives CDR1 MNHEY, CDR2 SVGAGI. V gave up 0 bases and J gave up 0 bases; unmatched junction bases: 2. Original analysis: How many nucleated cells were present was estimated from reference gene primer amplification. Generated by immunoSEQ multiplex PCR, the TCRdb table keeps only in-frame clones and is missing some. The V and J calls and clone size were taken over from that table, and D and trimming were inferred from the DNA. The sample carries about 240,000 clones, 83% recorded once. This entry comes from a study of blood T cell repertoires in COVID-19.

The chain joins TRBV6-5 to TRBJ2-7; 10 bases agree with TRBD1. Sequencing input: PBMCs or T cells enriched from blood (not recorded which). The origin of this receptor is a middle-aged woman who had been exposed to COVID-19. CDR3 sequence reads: CASSYSRQGASYEQYF. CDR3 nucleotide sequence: TGTGCCAGCAGTTACTCCCGACAGGGGGCCTCCTACGAGCAGTACTTC.